These 12 T cell receptor beta chains share one sample of origin, sequenced in a study of identical twins. Via MiXCR, TCRdb re-called the 5' RACE reads, giving one row per CDR3 protein. The sample has 280,000 or so distinct CDR3 sequences; under 9.5% are singletons. These data also featured in a second study, about yellow fever vaccine responses in identical twins.

Sequences were obtained from memory (CD45RO+) T cells sorted from blood. These receptors came from a young woman in good health.

This clonotype was found a few times. V gene TRBV11-2 combines with J gene TRBJ2-1, with 9 bases fitting TRBD1. This CDR3 contains 14 residues. J gave up 5 bases and V 5 bases, and 4 bases lay outside the gene matches. Germline-derived CDR1 and CDR2 are SGHAT and FQNNGV. As DNA, the CDR3 is TGTGCCAGCAGCCCCGACAGGGGGAACAATGAGCAGTTCTTC. Translating gives CASSPDRGNNEQFF.

At least ten counts were recorded for this clonotype. The CDR3 sequence: CAISESGTGGGQPQHF. CDR3 coding DNA: TGTGCCATCAGTGAGTCCGGGACAGGGGGCGGTCAGCCCCAGCATTTT. The chain carries TRBV10-3 and TRBJ1-5; TRBD1 aligns across 12 bases. Unmatched junction bases numbered 3, after V lost 0 bases and J lost 6 bases. From germline, CDR1 is ENHRY and CDR2 SYGVKD. The length of the CDR3 is 16 residues.

This clonotype came up many times. This chain uses TRBV12-3 or TRBV12-4 with TRBJ2-1; no clear D gene. V lost 6 bases and J lost 10, with 13 bases in between. CDR3 length: 12 residues. This CDR3 reads CASSLTFGEQFF. The CDR3 DNA reads as TGTGCCAGCAGCCTAACCTTTGGAGAGCAGTTCTTC.

This rearrangement joins TRBV6-1 to TRBJ2-5; D not certain. The CDR3 runs 14 residues. In germline, CDR1 is MNHNS, CDR2 SASEGT. Between the trimmed V and J ends, which lost 4 bases and 1 base, there was a span of 10 bases. The chain's CDR3 is CASSGNAIQETQYF. Written as DNA, the CDR3 is TGTGCCAGCAGTGGGAATGCGATCCAAGAGACCCAGTACTTC.

The genes are TRBV3-1 and TRBJ1-4; D remains ambiguous. CDR3 length: 14 amino acids. V lost 2 bases and J lost 11, with 15 bases in between. Germline CDR1 reads LGHDT; CDR2 reads YNNKEL (reference sequence). The CDR3: CASSQTFTEDKLFF. In DNA form, the CDR3 reads TGTGCCAGCAGCCAAACTTTCACGGAGGACAAACTGTTTTTT.

This clonotype was seen at least ten times. The V and J genes are TRBV5-1 and TRBJ2-1; D is tentatively TRBD1 or TRBD2 (8 bases each). Germline V gene data show CDR1 as SGHRS and CDR2 as YFSETQ. Between the trimmed V and J ends, which lost 4 bases and 7 bases, there was a span of 21 bases. This CDR3 comprises 16 residues. In nucleotides, the CDR3 is TGCGCCAGCAGCCCAGGGGGCGGGAGGATTGGGAATGAGCAGTTCTTC. Translated: CASSPGGGRIGNEQFF.

The chain recombines TRBV6-1 with TRBJ1-5; no clear D. CDR3 size: 13 residues. Germline CDR1 is MNHNS and CDR2 is SASEGT. V gave up 9 bases and J gave up 2 bases, with 11 bases separating them. The CDR3 loop is CASVNTGNQPQHF. DNA of the CDR3: TGTGCCAGTGTAAATACGGGCAATCAGCCCCAGCATTTT.

The V and J genes are TRBV5-6 and TRBJ2-7; TRBD2 matches 11 bases. The CDR3 is 16 amino acids. Unmatched junction bases numbered 5, after V lost 1 base and J lost 2 bases. Germline lookup yields CDR1 SGHDT and CDR2 YYEEEE. Here the CDR3 DNA reads TGTGCCAGCAGCTTGCTAGCGGGAGGCCGCACCTACGAGCAGTACTTC. Its protein is CASSLLAGGRTYEQYF.

This clonotype was seen a handful of times. V is TRBV9 and J is TRBJ2-3; the D is unclear. This CDR3 region has 13 residues. From germline, CDR1 is SGDLS and CDR2 YYNGEE. Trimming removed 0 bases from V and 6 bases from J, with 8 bases in between. CDR3 DNA: TGTGCCAGCAGCGTAGAATTGTTGGATACGCAGTATTTT. It specifies CASSVELLDTQYF. Filled out from reference TRBV9 and TRBJ2-3, the complete variable domain reads DSGVTQTPKHLITATGQRVTLRCSPRSGDLSVYWYQQSLDQGLQFLIQYYNGEERAKGNILERFSAQQFPDLHSELNLSSLELGDSALYFCASSVELLDTQYFGPGTRLTVL.

The V and J genes are TRBV2 and TRBJ2-5; 7 nucleotides line up with TRBD1. This CDR3 region has 15 residues. Per the germline V gene, CDR1 is SNHLY and CDR2 is FYNNEI. The V and J ends lost 7 bases and 2 bases, in that order; junction bases with no gene match: 10. CDR3 region: CASIRNRGSQETQYF. The CDR3 DNA follows: TGTGCCAGCATTAGGAACAGGGGTTCACAAGAGACCCAGTACTTC.

This chain joins TRBV27 and TRBJ2-7; D perhaps matches TRBD2 (6 bases). CDR3 size: 15 residues. Germline-derived CDR1 and CDR2 are MNHEY and SMNVEV (reference sequence). V lost 4 bases and J lost 0, with 13 bases in between. This CDR3 is CASSSPLAGSYEQYF. The CDR3 coding sequence is TGTGCCAGCAGTTCGCCACTAGCAGGCTCCTACGAGCAGTACTTC.

The chain recombines TRBV5-6 with TRBJ2-1, with 9 bases identical to TRBD1. The CDR3 sequence is 14 residues long. The trim removed 4 bases at V and 8 bases at J, leaving 7 bases unmatched. In germline, CDR1 is SGHDT, CDR2 YYEEEE. The CDR3 sequence is CASSEQGTGYEQFF. The CDR3 DNA reads TGTGCCAGCAGCGAACAAGGGACAGGGTATGAGCAGTTCTTC.